This TCR beta chain derives from a study of cytomegalovirus exposure and HLA in healthy donors. It was with 60 Vbeta and 13 Jbeta primers that the PCR ran. Generated by immunoSEQ multiplex PCR, the TCRdb table keeps only in-frame clones and is missing some. The sample shows 100,000 to 150,000 clones, about four fifths of them seen only once. The CDR3 length is 15 residues. In germline, CDR1 is SGHTA, CDR2 FQGNSA. The junction had 9 bases not matched to a gene; V was cut back by 5 bases and J by 5 bases. The V gene is TRBV7-2, the J gene TRBJ2-1, with 7 bases identical to TRBD2. Sequencing was done on a sample of PBMCs. This sequence was found in a woman between 45 and 65 years old in good health and CMV-seropositive. CDR3 residues: CASSPSGLQNNEQFF. The CDR3 DNA reads as TGTGCCAGCAGCCCTTCGGGACTACAAAACAATGAGCAGTTCTTC.